The rows below give T cell receptor beta chains drawn from one sample of a study of T cell repertoires in cytomegalovirus infection. TCRdb re-derived calls from the reads in MiXCR, one entry per CDR3 protein. This sample has approximately 150,000 distinct CDR3 sequences; roughly 18% occur once, and the top ten carry about 17%. Sequences were obtained from CD8+ T cells from PBMCs. These receptors all come from a human donor in good health (CMV status not recorded). Some clones in this sample may be carry-over from other donors' samples. CDR3s include the opening cysteine and the closing phenylalanine or tryptophan. A D gene is named only where the DNA matches it firmly.

j_gene: TRBJ2-1; d_gene: .; len: 12; v_gene: TRBV28; CDR3aa: CASSLGRSEQFF
j_gene: TRBJ1-1; d_gene: .; len: 15; v_gene: TRBV28; CDR3aa: CASMVKVWMNTEAFF
j_gene: TRBJ2-7; d_gene: .; len: 15; v_gene: TRBV7-9; CDR3aa: CASSSSRGRVDEQYF
j_gene: TRBJ2-3; d_gene: .; len: 13; v_gene: TRBV28; CDR3aa: CASSSLGGNTQYF
j_gene: TRBJ1-6; d_gene: .; len: 15; v_gene: TRBV7-9; CDR3aa: CASSLVSGGDSPLHF
j_gene: TRBJ2-3; d_gene: .; len: 15; v_gene: TRBV27; CDR3aa: CASSPGDFPVDTQYF
j_gene: TRBJ1-3; d_gene: .; len: 15; v_gene: TRBV12-3/TRBV12-4; CDR3aa: CASSLAGRSADTIYF
j_gene: TRBJ2-1; d_gene: .; len: 16; v_gene: TRBV6-5; CDR3aa: CASSLGRRPPYNEQFF
j_gene: TRBJ2-7; d_gene: .; len: 13; v_gene: TRBV29-1; CDR3aa: CSGTQGDGYEQYF
j_gene: TRBJ2-1; d_gene: .; len: 14; v_gene: TRBV20-1; CDR3aa: CSARGGGGHPEQFF
j_gene: TRBJ2-4; d_gene: .; len: 12; v_gene: TRBV6-1; CDR3aa: CASSPAWNIQYF
j_gene: TRBJ2-7; d_gene: .; len: 13; v_gene: TRBV6-5; CDR3aa: CASSYGQGAEQYF
j_gene: TRBJ2-3; d_gene: TRBD1; len: 18; v_gene: TRBV4-3; CDR3aa: CASSHDQLDRDRRYTQYF
j_gene: TRBJ1-1; d_gene: TRBD1; len: 16; v_gene: TRBV27; CDR3aa: CASSSRDRGLGTEAFF
j_gene: TRBJ2-7; d_gene: TRBD2; len: 15; v_gene: TRBV28; CDR3aa: CASSLLAGKPYEQYF
j_gene: TRBJ2-1; d_gene: TRBD2; len: 19; v_gene: TRBV6-6; CDR3aa: CASSYSILEGLGSYNEQFF
j_gene: TRBJ2-5; d_gene: .; len: 17; v_gene: TRBV12-3/TRBV12-4; CDR3aa: CASSLRLRDTPQETQYF
j_gene: TRBJ2-5; d_gene: TRBD1; len: 20; v_gene: TRBV12-3/TRBV12-4; CDR3aa: CASSPTPGQGNLFAVKTQYF
j_gene: TRBJ2-1; d_gene: .; len: 16; v_gene: TRBV7-9; CDR3aa: CASSLAPGSVGNEQFF
j_gene: TRBJ2-7; d_gene: .; len: 11; v_gene: TRBV10-3; CDR3aa: CATSLDYEQYF
j_gene: TRBJ2-5; d_gene: .; len: 16; v_gene: TRBV10-3; CDR3aa: CAISESWTGNQETQYF
j_gene: TRBJ2-2; d_gene: TRBD2; len: 16; v_gene: TRBV7-3; CDR3aa: CASSLTGGVNTGELFF
j_gene: TRBJ1-6; d_gene: .; len: 16; v_gene: TRBV7-8; CDR3aa: CASSLGPGAINSPLHF
j_gene: TRBJ1-1; d_gene: TRBD1; len: 15; v_gene: TRBV7-2; CDR3aa: CASSIPRGLVTEAFF